The 18 T cell receptor beta chains below come from one sample, sequenced in a study of blood T cell repertoires in COVID-19 (TCRdb year 2020). Library creation used the immunoSEQ multiplex PCR assay. TCRdb's version of the immuneACCESS table is confined to in-frame rearrangements and falls short of the full clone set. An unresolved V gene accounts for under half of the shortfall where checked; the remainder is of unknown origin. The sample table contains over 45,000 clones; only one count was recorded for 70% to 90% of them. The ten largest clonotypes hold approximately 12% of the sample. Sequencing was done on a sample of peripheral blood. These receptors were collected from a human donor in a cohort sampled during active COVID-19.

This clone was recorded once. This chain links TRBV28 with TRBJ1-2; weak D call: TRBD1 (5 bases). CDR1 is MDHEN, CDR2 SYDVKM, per germline. The CDR3 runs to 14 residues. V lost 2 bases and J lost 4, with 11 bases in between. The CDR3 DNA reads TGTGCCAGCAGTTTAAGGGGAATCGTCTATGGCTACACCTTC. Encoded protein: CASSLRGIVYGYTF.

V is TRBV7-6 and J is TRBJ2-3, with TRBD1 identical over 12 bases. CDR1 and CDR2 (germline): SGHVS, FNYEAQ. This CDR3 is 15 amino acids long. Trimming took 5 bases from V and 4 from J; bases not matched to a gene: 4. The CDR3 sequence is CASSPGTGGPDTQYF. The CDR3 DNA sequence: TGTGCCAGCAGCCCAGGGACAGGGGGCCCAGATACGCAGTATTTT.

V and J are TRBV2 and TRBJ2-7, with 10 bases identical to TRBD1. Trimming cost V 8 bases and J 3 bases; bases outside gene matches: 7. CDR3 length equals 14 residues. Germline V gives CDR1 SNHLY, CDR2 FYNNEI. CDR3 sequence: CASVPGQGNYEQYF. DNA of the CDR3: TGTGCCAGCGTCCCGGGACAGGGGAACTACGAGCAGTACTTC.

The chain has TRBV19 and TRBJ1-1; the match to TRBD1 covers 9 bases. V was clipped by 7 bases and J by 5 bases; unmatched bases: 8. CDR1 is LNHDA and CDR2 is SQIVND in the germline V gene (reference sequence). This CDR3 is built from 14 residues. CDR3 region: CASTMGDRETEAFF. In DNA form, the CDR3 reads TGTGCCAGTACCATGGGGGACAGGGAAACTGAAGCTTTCTTT.

The chain recombines TRBV14 with TRBJ1-1, with D possibly matching TRBD1 (5 bases). The CDR3 spans 12 residues. V gave up 1 base and J gave up 11 bases, with 11 bases separating them. Looked up from germline, CDR1 is SGHDN and CDR2 is FVKESK. CDR3 nucleotides: TGTGCCAGCAGCCAAGTCTGGGGCCGGGCTTTCTTT. This sequence encodes CASSQVWGRAFF.

V gene TRBV29-1 combines with J gene TRBJ1-1; unclear D gene. CDR1 and CDR2 from the germline V gene are SQVTM and ANQGSEA. V was pared by 4 bases and J by 8 bases, with 14 bases between. The CDR3 is 12 residues long. CDR3 in DNA: TGCAGCGTTGTCAGCGGCCGTCTGGAAGCTTTCTTT. As protein: CSVVSGRLEAFF. The variable domain in full, completed from reference TRBV29-1 and TRBJ1-1, reads SAVISQKPSRDICQRGTSLTIQCQVDSQVTMMFWYRQQPGQSLTLIATANQGSEATYESGFVIDKFPISRPNLTFSTLTVSNMSPEDSSIYLCSVVSGRLEAFFGQGTRLTVV.

This clone occurred once. This chain uses TRBV5-1 with TRBJ1-3, with 9 bases aligning to TRBD1. This CDR3 region has 15 residues. Looked up from germline, CDR1 is SGHRS and CDR2 is YFSETQ. After removal of 4 bases from V and 4 bases from J, the junction contained 6 bases not matched to a gene. CDR3 residues: CASSPGQGRGNTIYF. The CDR3 DNA sequence: TGCGCCAGCAGCCCAGGACAGGGGCGAGGAAACACCATATATTTT.

This clone was recorded once. V usage is TRBV6-1 and J usage is TRBJ2-7; unclear D gene. Germline CDR1 MNHNS, CDR2 SASEGT. The CDR3 extends over 13 amino acids. V shed 3 bases and J shed 1 base, with 7 bases lying between them. The CDR3 DNA follows: TGTGCCAGCAGTGACGCGGCATCCTACGAGCAGTACTTC. It specifies CASSDAASYEQYF.

This clone was recorded only once. The gene calls are TRBV10-2 and TRBJ1-5, with D possibly TRBD1 on 6 matching bases. The V and J ends lost 2 bases and 7 bases respectively, with 18 bases between them. The CDR3 extends over 16 amino acids. Germline values: CDR1 WSHSY, CDR2 SAAADI. The CDR3 DNA follows: TGCGCCAGCAGTGAGGGGGGGGCCAGGGGTGGACAGCCCCAGCATTTT. Encoded protein: CASSEGGARGGQPQHF.

The V gene is TRBV6-2 or TRBV6-3, the J gene TRBJ2-5, with no clear D. The germline V gene has CDR1 MNHEY and CDR2 SVGEGT. V was cut by 0 bases and J by 5 bases, with 10 bases left in between. There are 14 residues in the CDR3. Here the CDR3 DNA reads TGTGCCAGCAGTTACTCGGTACTGGTGGAGACCCAGTACTTC. This gives the protein CASSYSVLVETQYF.

The chain combines TRBV5-3 with TRBJ1-1; 9 bases fit TRBD1. TRBV5-3 is recorded as an ORF, its role being uncertain. The CDR3 consists of 17 residues. V lost 4 bases and J lost 1; bases outside the gene matches: 11. This CDR3 is CARSPRRDRASNTEAFF. The CDR3 DNA follows: TGTGCCAGAAGCCCCCGCCGGGACAGGGCTTCGAACACTGAAGCTTTCTTT.

V usage is TRBV12-3 or TRBV12-4 and J usage is TRBJ1-2; possible D gene TRBD1, 5 bases. V dropped 1 base and J dropped 12 bases, with 15 bases sitting between them. The length of the CDR3 is 13 residues. The CDR3 DNA reads as TGTGCCAGCAGTTTAGGAGGGCGGGACCCGGACACCTTC. It yields the protein CASSLGGRDPDTF.

This chain links TRBV24-1 with TRBJ2-1; tentative D call: TRBD1 (5 bases). Trimming left V 5 bases short and J 0 bases short, with 10 bases between. The CDR3 runs to 15 residues. Germline assignment: CDR1 KGHDR and CDR2 SFDVKD. CDR3 protein: CATSGVGVSYNEQFF. DNA for the CDR3: TGTGCCACCAGTGGGGTAGGGGTCTCCTACAATGAGCAGTTCTTC.

V usage is TRBV5-1 and J usage is TRBJ2-7; 8 bases map to TRBD1. Germline-derived CDR1 and CDR2 are SGHRS and YFSETQ. The junction had 10 bases not matched to a gene; V was cut back by 6 bases and J by 5 bases. The CDR3 is 14 residues long. The CDR3 nucleotides read TGCGCCAGCACCCCGACAGGGGAGCTCCACGAGCAGTACTTC. Translated: CASTPTGELHEQYF.

This clone was observed a single time. The chain recombines TRBV6-6 with TRBJ2-5; 8 bases match TRBD2. After removal of 5 bases from V and 1 base from J, the junction contained 9 bases not matched to a gene. Germline lookup yields CDR1 MNHNY and CDR2 SVGAGI (reference sequence). The CDR3 runs 16 residues. CDR3 residues: CASSVNSGGPQETQYF. The CDR3 DNA is TGTGCCAGCAGTGTTAACAGCGGGGGCCCCCAAGAGACCCAGTACTTC.

The genes are TRBV5-1 and TRBJ2-3, with 12 bases fitting TRBD1. V lost 2 bases to trimming and J lost 5 bases; unmatched junction nucleotides: 15. The germline V gene encodes CDR1 SGHRS and CDR2 YFSETQ. The CDR3 covers 19 residues. The CDR3 spells CASSFRDRGLMGVGDTQYF. CDR3 in DNA: TGCGCCAGCAGCTTCCGGGACAGGGGGCTGATGGGTGTTGGAGATACGCAGTATTTT.

V is TRBV14 and J is TRBJ1-6; perhaps TRBD1 as D (6 bases). Looked up from germline, CDR1 is SGHDN and CDR2 is FVKESK. The CDR3 sequence is 13 residues long. The V and J ends lost 8 bases and 7 bases respectively, with 12 bases between them. CDR3 nucleotide sequence: TGTGCCAGCTCCGGACAGCTGAATTCACCCCTCCACTTT. Translated, it gives CASSGQLNSPLHF.

The gene calls are TRBV29-1 and TRBJ2-7, with 7 nucleotides matching TRBD1. The junction had 5 bases not matched to a gene; V was cut back by 6 bases and J by 0 bases. Germline lookup yields CDR1 SQVTM and CDR2 ANQGSEA. There are 13 residues in the CDR3. CDR3 loop: CSVPGQSSYEQYF. The CDR3 coding sequence is TGCAGCGTCCCGGGACAGAGCTCCTACGAGCAGTACTTC.